This TCR beta chain was identified in a study of post-analysis software for immune sequencing data. On the study more broadly: In terms of disease course, relapsing-remitting, secondary progressive and progressive-relapsing multiple sclerosis were included. Study results and caveats: There was significantly lower normalized Chao1 diversity in multiple sclerosis patients than in controls. There were four or five TRBV segments more frequent in patients than controls, and TRBV5-6, TRBV5-1 and TRBV20-1 were among them.

This clonotype was found a few times. Its antigen is currently unknown. V was pared by 3 bases and J by 4 bases, with 11 bases between. Per the germline V gene, CDR1 is SGDLS and CDR2 is YYNGEE. CDR3 size: 14 residues. Included in the TCR beta cDNA libraries were unique molecular identifiers. The yield from roughly 1 to 10 million T cells was 500,000 or so cDNA molecules in total. One entry per CDR3 protein results from TCRdb running MiXCR on the PCR reads. The sample lists roughly 600,000 distinct CDR3 sequences, 44% seen once, with 1.7% in the top ten. The sequenced sample was blood. The chain combines TRBV9 with TRBJ2-1; unclear D gene. This TCR was sampled from a girl between 5 and 17 years old with multiple sclerosis. CDR3 region: CASSARLEYNEQFF. The CDR3 nucleotides are TGTGCCAGCAGCGCCCGGTTGGAATACAATGAGCAGTTCTTC. Filled out from reference TRBV9 and TRBJ2-1, the complete variable domain reads DSGVTQTPKHLITATGQRVTLRCSPRSGDLSVYWYQQSLDQGLQFLIQYYNGEERAKGNILERFSAQQFPDLHSELNLSSLELGDSALYFCASSARLEYNEQFFGPGTRLTVL.